This T cell receptor beta chain is from a study of lymphopenia after photon versus proton radiotherapy. Clones were sequenced by immunoSEQ multiplex PCR, and TCRdb holds only the in-frame ones, with some missing. The sample lists about 50,000 clones; more than 90% were seen once. Germline V gene data show CDR1 as GTSNPN and CDR2 as SVGIG (reference sequence). The CDR3 loop spans 16 amino acids. The J segment lost 9 bases and the V segment lost 1 base, leaving 8 bases of the junction unmatched. The receptor was isolated from a middle-aged woman with cholangiocarcinoma. The chain joins TRBV30 to TRBJ2-1; 14 bases are shared with TRBD2. Here the sequenced sample was peripheral blood, taken from a patient treated with photon-based radiotherapy. This CDR3 is CAWSEGTSGRGVEQFF. CDR3 in DNA: TGTGCCTGGAGTGAAGGGACTAGCGGGAGAGGGGTTGAGCAGTTCTTC. The full variable domain, rest sourced from reference TRBV30 and TRBJ2-1, is SQTIHQWPATLVQPVGSPLSLECTVEGTSNPNLYWYRQAAGRGLQLLFYSVGIGQISSEVPQNLSASRPQDRQFILSSKKLLLSDSGFYLCAWSEGTSGRGVEQFFGPGTRLTVL.